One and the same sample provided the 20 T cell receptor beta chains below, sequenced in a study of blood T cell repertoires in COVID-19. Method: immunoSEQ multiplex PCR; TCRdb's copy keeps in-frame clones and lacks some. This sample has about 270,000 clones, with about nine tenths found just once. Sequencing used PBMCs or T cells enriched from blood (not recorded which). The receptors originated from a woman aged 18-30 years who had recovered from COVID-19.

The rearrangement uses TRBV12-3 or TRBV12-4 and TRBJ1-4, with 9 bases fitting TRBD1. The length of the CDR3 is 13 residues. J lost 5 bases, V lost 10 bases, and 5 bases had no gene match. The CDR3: CATAGTGNEKLFF. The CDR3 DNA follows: TGTGCCACGGCCGGGACAGGGAATGAAAAACTGTTTTTT.

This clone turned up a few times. The CDR3 bases are TGTGCCAGCAGCGTAGCCCTCGGGCAGGGCTCCTATGGCTACACCTTC. Encoded protein: CASSVALGQGSYGYTF. The chain joins TRBV9 to TRBJ1-2; D possibly corresponds to TRBD1 (5 bases). This CDR3 contains 16 residues. Trimming shortened V by 0 bases and J by 4 bases, and 16 bases separated the two germline ends. Germline V CDR1 and CDR2: SGDLS, YYNGEE.

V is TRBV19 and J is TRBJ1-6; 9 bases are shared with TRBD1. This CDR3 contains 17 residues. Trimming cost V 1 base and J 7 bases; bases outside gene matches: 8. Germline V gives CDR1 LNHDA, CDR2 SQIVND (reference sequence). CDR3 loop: CASSIAKQGARNSPLHF. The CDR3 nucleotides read TGTGCCAGTAGTATAGCCAAACAGGGGGCGCGAAATTCACCCCTCCACTTT.

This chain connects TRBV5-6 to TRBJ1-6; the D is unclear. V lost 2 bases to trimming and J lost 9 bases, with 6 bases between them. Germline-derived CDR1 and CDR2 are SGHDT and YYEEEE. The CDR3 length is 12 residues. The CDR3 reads CASSLLGSPLHF. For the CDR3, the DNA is TGTGCCAGCAGCTTACTCGGTTCACCCCTCCACTTT.

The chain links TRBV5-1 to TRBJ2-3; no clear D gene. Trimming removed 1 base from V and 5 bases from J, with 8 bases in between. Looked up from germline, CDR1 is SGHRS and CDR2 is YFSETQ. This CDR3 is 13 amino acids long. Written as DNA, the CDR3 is TGCGCCAGCAGCTTGACCCTAGTAGATACGCAGTATTTT. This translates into CASSLTLVDTQYF.

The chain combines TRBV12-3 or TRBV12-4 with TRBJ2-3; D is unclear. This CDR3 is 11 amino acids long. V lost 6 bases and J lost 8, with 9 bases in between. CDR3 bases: TGTGCCAGCAGCTACAGTCCTACGCAGTATTTT. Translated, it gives CASSYSPTQYF.

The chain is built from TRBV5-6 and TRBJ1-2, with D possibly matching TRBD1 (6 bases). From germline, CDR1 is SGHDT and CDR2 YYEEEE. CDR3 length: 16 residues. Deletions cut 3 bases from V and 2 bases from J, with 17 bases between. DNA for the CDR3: TGTGCCAGCAGCTCCACCCAGGGGTGGGGGAACTATGGCTACACCTTC. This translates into CASSSTQGWGNYGYTF.

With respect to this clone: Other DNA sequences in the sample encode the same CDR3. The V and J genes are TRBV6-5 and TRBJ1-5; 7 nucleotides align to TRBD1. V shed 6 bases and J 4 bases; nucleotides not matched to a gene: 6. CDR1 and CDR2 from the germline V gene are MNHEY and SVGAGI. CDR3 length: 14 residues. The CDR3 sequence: CASRRDRDNQPQHF. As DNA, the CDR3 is TGTGCCAGCAGAAGGGACAGAGATAATCAGCCCCAGCATTTT.

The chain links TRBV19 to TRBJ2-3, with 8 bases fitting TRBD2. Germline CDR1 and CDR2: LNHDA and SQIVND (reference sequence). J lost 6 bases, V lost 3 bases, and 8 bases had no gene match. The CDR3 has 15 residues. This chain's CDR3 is CASSIPSGRTDTQYF. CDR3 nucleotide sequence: TGTGCCAGTAGTATCCCCAGCGGGAGAACTGATACGCAGTATTTT.

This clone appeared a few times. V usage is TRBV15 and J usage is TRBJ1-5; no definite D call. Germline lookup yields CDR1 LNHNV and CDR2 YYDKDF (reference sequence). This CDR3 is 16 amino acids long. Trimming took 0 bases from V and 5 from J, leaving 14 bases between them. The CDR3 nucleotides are TGTGCCACCAGCAGAGATAGTCCGGGATATCATCAGCCCCAGCATTTT. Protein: CATSRDSPGYHQPQHF. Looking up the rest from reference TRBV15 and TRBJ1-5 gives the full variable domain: DAMVIQNPRYQVTQFGKPVTLSCSQTLNHNVMYWYQQKSSQAPKLLFHYYDKDFNNEADTPDNFQSRRPNTSFCFLDIRSPGLGDTAMYLCATSRDSPGYHQPQHFGDGTRLSIL.

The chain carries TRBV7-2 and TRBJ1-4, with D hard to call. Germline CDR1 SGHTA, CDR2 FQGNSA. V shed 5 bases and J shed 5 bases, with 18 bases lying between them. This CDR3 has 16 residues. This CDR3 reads CASSLDRTNLNEKLFF. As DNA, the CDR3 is TGTGCCAGCAGCCTCGATCGTACGAACTTAAATGAAAAACTGTTTTTT.

This chain's CDR3 is CASSVPLAGSTDTQYF. CDR3 DNA sequence: TGTGCCAGCAGCGTACCCTTAGCGGGAAGCACAGATACGCAGTATTTT. This chain connects TRBV9 to TRBJ2-3, with TRBD2 matching over 8 bases. V gave up 1 base and J gave up 0 bases; unmatched junction bases: 4. CDR1 is SGDLS and CDR2 is YYNGEE in the germline V gene. CDR3 length: 16 residues.

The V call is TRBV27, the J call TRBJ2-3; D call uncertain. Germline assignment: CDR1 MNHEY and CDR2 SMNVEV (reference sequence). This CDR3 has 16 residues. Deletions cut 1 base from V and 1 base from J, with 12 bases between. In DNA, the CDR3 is TGTGCCAGCAGTTTATTTGGCGGTTGGGGCACAGATACGCAGTATTTT. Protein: CASSLFGGWGTDTQYF.

The CDR3 loop is CASSVPQRFGGRDLAKNIQYF. CDR3 nucleotides: TGTGCCAGCAGTGTCCCCCAGAGGTTCGGCGGGAGGGATCTAGCCAAAAACATTCAGTACTTC. The V gene is TRBV2, the J gene TRBJ2-4; 9 bases align to TRBD2. The CDR3 loop spans 21 amino acids. Trimming at V came to 4 bases and at J to 0 bases, leaving 19 bases not matched to a gene. The germline V gene encodes CDR1 SNHLY and CDR2 FYNNEI.

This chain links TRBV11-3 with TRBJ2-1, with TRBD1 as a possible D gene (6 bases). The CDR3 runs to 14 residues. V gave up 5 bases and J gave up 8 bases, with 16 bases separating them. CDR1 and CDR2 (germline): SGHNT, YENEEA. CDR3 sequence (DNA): TGTGCCAGCAGCCCAGGGCAGGGGTCGGATGAGCAGTTCTTC. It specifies CASSPGQGSDEQFF.

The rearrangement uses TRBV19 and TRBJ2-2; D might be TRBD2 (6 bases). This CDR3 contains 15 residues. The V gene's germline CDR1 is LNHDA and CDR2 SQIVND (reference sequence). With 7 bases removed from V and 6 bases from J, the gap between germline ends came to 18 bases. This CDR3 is CASTSAARDSGELFF. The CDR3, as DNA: TGTGCCAGTACCTCGGCAGCTAGGGACTCCGGGGAGCTGTTTTTT.

The CDR3 sequence is CAWTSGSGWEQYF. The CDR3 nucleotides are TGTGCCTGGACGTCGGGTAGCGGATGGGAGCAGTACTTC. This chain links TRBV30 with TRBJ2-7; a weak D match, TRBD2 (6 bases). Germline V gene data show CDR1 as GTSNPN and CDR2 as SVGIG (reference sequence). The ends were cut back, 4 bases at V and 7 bases at J, with 17 bases in the middle. CDR3 size: 13 residues.

CDR3 coding DNA: TGCGCCAGCAGCTTGACGTATGAGGGCGCGGGGGACGAGCAGTACTTC. It encodes CASSLTYEGAGDEQYF. The chain is built from TRBV5-1 and TRBJ2-7; TRBD2 agrees at 7 bases. Germline lookup yields CDR1 SGHRS and CDR2 YFSETQ. Trimming removed 1 base from V and 5 bases from J; junction bases left unmatched: 12. This CDR3 spans 16 amino acids.

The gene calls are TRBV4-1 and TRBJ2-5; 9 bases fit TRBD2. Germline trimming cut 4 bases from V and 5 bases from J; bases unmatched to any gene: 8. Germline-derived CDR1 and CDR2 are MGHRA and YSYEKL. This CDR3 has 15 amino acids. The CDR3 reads CASSPVAGGRETQYF. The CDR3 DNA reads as TGCGCCAGCAGCCCAGTGGCGGGAGGGCGGGAGACCCAGTACTTC.

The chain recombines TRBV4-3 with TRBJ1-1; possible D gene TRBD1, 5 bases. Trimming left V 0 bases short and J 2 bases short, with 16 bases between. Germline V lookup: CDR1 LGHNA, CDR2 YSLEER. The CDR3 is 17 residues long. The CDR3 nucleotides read TGCGCCAGCAGCCAAGATTTGCCAGGGAAGCGTAACACTGAAGCTTTCTTT. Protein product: CASSQDLPGKRNTEAFF.